The entry that follows covers one T cell receptor (beta chain) sequence. The antigen it binds to is not known. No base-level quality is on record; no much larger clone is a single base apart. Library creation used 5' RACE. The reads were generated on an Illumina HiSeq 2500. The second PCR ran for about 7 to 11 cycles and used a J-beta primer mix along with a sample-barcoded 5' primer. Each TCR beta cDNA molecule received a unique molecular identifier from a template-switch 5' adaptor carrying 12 random nucleotides. Each sample yielded at least 2.5 million CDR3-containing paired-end reads. All of the RNA was converted into first-strand cDNA using the Mint cDNA synthesis kit, with a TRBC-specific oligonucleotide serving as the primer. All cDNA was treated with uracil-DNA glycosylase and then went through a first 18-cycle PCR with the universal primers M1SS and BC2_uni_R. The paper's data handling went like this. For normalization, 1 million high-quality reads were randomly selected from each sample, with every read carrying a distinct molecular identifier. Instead of being binned into consensus sequences, reads with shared molecular identifiers were discarded. CDR3 identification, clonotype clustering and error correction used MiTCR with a Q25 quality threshold and the strictest error-elimination algorithm. Lower-bound total TCR beta diversity was estimated with a nonparametric unseen species model using Euler transformation. TCRdb's own reprocessing of the public reads used fastp at Q25 and MiXCR and kept productive beta chains. Every distinct CDR3 protein forms one entry, paired with its most common genes and DNA. The V and J calls and clone size are TCRdb's, not the authors'. The sample table holds more than 1,000,000 distinct CDR3 sequences, of which around 25% were seen once. The top ten constitute approximately 0.75% of the sample.

The data are from a study of blood T cells in healthy people across ages (dated by TCRdb to 2015 to 2017). With respect to the entire study: Template switching captured roughly one uniquely barcoded TCR beta cDNA molecule per two T cells in model experiments. Using the same blood draw, the study looked at two additional independent replicas of 1 million unique cDNA reads for two donors, one aged 18 to 30 and the other aged 80 or older. The donors were split into four age groups: young (average 16 years), middle-aged (more than 35), aged (roughly 65) and long-lived (approximately 89). The study measured age-related changes in TCR beta repertoire diversity using deep sequencing normalized with unique cDNA molecular identifiers.

The donors were under 40 Caucasian individuals from Russia, aged roughly 6 to 90 years, who were systemically healthy. Each donor gave 9 to 10 milliliters of peripheral blood, collected into EDTA-treated Vacutainer tubes. Ficoll-Paque density-gradient centrifugation was used to isolate PBMCs, with at least 7 million per sample. Total RNA was extracted from PBMCs with Trizol reagent, with at least 6 micrograms obtained per sample. For every donor, an aliquot of PBMCs went through flow cytometry to measure the percentages of naive CD45RAhigh/CD27high T cells. Trimming leaves V shorter by 5 bases and J shorter by 4 bases, with the junction holding 9 bases beyond the gene matches. Counted from cysteine to phenylalanine, this CDR3 has 15 amino acids. Only the CDR3 part of the read is kept: 45 bases, read in frame from the first base. What the work shows at the level of the full study, not this receptor alone: Observed TCR beta diversity per million T cells fell roughly linearly with age, and a significant reduction was already apparent by age approximately 40. Because donor CMV infection status was unknown, age-related changes in expanded clonotypes were potentially confounded. Compared with the aged group, the long-lived group had more naive CD4+ T cells, fewer expanded clones and increased TCR diversity, a pattern suggesting age selection. Total diversity estimates from one million sequenced T cells were considered lower bounds and underestimates. There was a strong correlation between observed TCR beta diversity and the percentage of naive T cells measured by flow cytometry. Since profiling was done on bulk unsorted PBMCs, naive and antigen-experienced compartments could not be conclusively compared.

These records were also assigned to another study, of T cells of mothers and their children. In that second paper, the authors write: The donors were nine systemically healthy Caucasian individuals, made up of three mothers and their six children. cDNA synthesis used all of the extracted RNA, with around 1.6 ug of RNA in each 15 ul reaction. In the second PCR, the M1S primer introduced both the sample barcodes and 2-4 random nucleotides. Over 9.5 million TCR beta CDR3 reads were obtained for each mother, and approximately 2.9 million reads were obtained for each child. Thymic selection shapes the output of TCR recombination in a similar way in related and unrelated pairs, and inherited differences have a minor effect. Normalized repertoire overlap was always found to be slightly, but never significantly, higher in related mother-child pairs than in unrelated mother-child pairs. No persistent microchimeric T cell clones were detected, at a sensitivity of roughly 100 clones per million clonotypes. To look for features that set related mother-child pairs apart from unrelated individuals, the researchers ran deep NGS to compare the TCR beta repertoires of mothers and children. On average, the children were approximately 11 +/- 4 years old, while the mothers were approximately 41 +/- 4 years old. After adapter ligation was performed with NEBNext reagents, the libraries were sequenced on an Illumina HiSeq 2000 with 100+100 nt paired-end reads. To prevent cross-contamination, the mother and child libraries were prepared a month apart and were sequenced in separate runs. Each donor had between roughly 450,000 and 2,300,000 distinct TCR beta clonotypes identified. Naive TCR beta clonotypes were estimated from low-frequency clonotypes matched to each donor's FACS-determined naive share, without sorting.

This receptor was taken from a girl under 10 years old in good health. Sequenced material: blood. This sequence uses TRBV12-3 or TRBV12-4 and TRBJ1-2; TRBD1 lines up with 8 middle nucleotides. The CDR3 has the sequence CASSPGTGPLYGYTF. The DNA sequence is as follows: TGTGCCAGCAGTCCCGGGACAGGCCCTCTCTATGGCTACACCTTC.